This T cell receptor beta chain came from a study of T cell responses to AZD1222 COVID-19 vaccine. In the study overall: Second-dose intervals near 4 or 12 weeks were combined.

Study-wide points: The study found vaccine-associated CD4 TCRs spanning spike, dominant at 160-218 and 743-854.

Regarding this clone: As yet, its antigen is unknown.

The assay was immunoSEQ multiplex PCR, and TCRdb's table has in-frame clones only and misses some. The sample records about 150,000 clones, 75% to 95% being singletons. V lost 2 bases and J lost 3, with 5 bases in between. Germline values: CDR1 KGHSH, CDR2 LQKENI. The CDR3 spans 12 residues. Here the sequenced sample was peripheral blood, taken on day 0 of AZD1222 vaccination. This clonotype originated in an adult in good health. The chain joins TRBV18 to TRBJ2-7; D gene uncertain. Written as DNA, the CDR3 is TGTGCCAGCTCACCAAATATCTACGAGCAGTACTTC. It encodes CASSPNIYEQYF.